The 5 T cell receptor beta chains given below trace back to one sample, sequenced in a study of T-cell memory formation after mild COVID-19. TCRdb reprocessed the 5' RACE reads with MiXCR, giving one entry per CDR3 protein. This table has fewer than 300,000 distinct CDR3 sequences, over 15% appearing once. The sequenced material came from PBMCs or a T cell subset sorted from them (not recorded which). Every receptor here comes from a young man who had mild COVID-19 (a few samples of this study predate the infection). Cell type and time point are not known.

V and J are TRBV7-9 and TRBJ2-2; 12 bases are a match to TRBD1. Looked up from germline, CDR1 is SEHNR and CDR2 is FQNEAQ (reference sequence). The CDR3 extends over 19 amino acids. V was pared by 5 bases and J by 4 bases, with 14 bases of the junction left unmatched. The CDR3 sequence: CASSGTGGPQADSTGELFF. CDR3 in DNA: TGTGCCAGCAGCGGGACAGGGGGCCCGCAAGCAGATTCCACCGGGGAGCTGTTTTTT.

The rearrangement joins TRBV7-6 to TRBJ2-5; 9 positions agree with TRBD1. Germline CDR1 reads SGHVS; CDR2 reads FNYEAQ. The CDR3 loop spans 15 amino acids. With V trimmed by 2 bases and J by 5 bases, 6 bases remained unmatched. The CDR3 coding sequence is TGTGCCAGCAGCTTACGGGACAGGGAGTCGGAGACCCAGTACTTC. This codes for CASSLRDRESETQYF.

The rearrangement links TRBV4-2 to TRBJ2-6; a weak D match, TRBD1 (6 bases). The CDR3 has 17 amino acids. Germline-derived CDR1 and CDR2 are LGHNA and YNFKEQ. V gave up 0 bases and J gave up 1 base, with 10 bases separating them. The CDR3 loop is CASSQDRRGSGANVLTF. CDR3 coding DNA: TGTGCCAGCAGCCAAGACCGCAGGGGATCTGGGGCCAACGTCCTGACTTTC.

This chain connects TRBV25-1 to TRBJ2-7; no clear D gene. The V and J ends lost 8 bases and 2 bases respectively, with 10 bases between them. In germline, CDR1 is MGHDK, CDR2 SYGVNS. CDR3 size: 12 residues. CDR3 in DNA: TGTGCCAGCTCCGCGAAGACCTACGAGCAGTACTTC. Protein: CASSAKTYEQYF.

This rearrangement joins TRBV6-5 to TRBJ1-1; D gene uncertain. The V and J ends lost 7 bases and 4 bases respectively, with 16 bases between them. Germline CDR1 and CDR2: MNHEY and SVGAGI. The CDR3 is 14 residues long. The CDR3 nucleotides read TGTGCCAGCACCAATTCGGCCGACGGCACTGAAGCTTTCTTT. This encodes CASTNSADGTEAFF.